The source of this TCR beta chain is a study of technical replicates of blood from several donors. Some clones are missing from TCRdb's copy, which holds only in-frame ones; the method was immunoSEQ multiplex PCR. The data hold tens of thousands of clones, with roughly 94% observed a single time. This CDR3 region has 15 residues. Germline assignment: CDR1 MNHNY and CDR2 SVGAGI (reference sequence). Trimming at V came to 4 bases and at J to 3 bases, leaving 6 bases not matched to a gene. This TCR was recovered from a human donor in good health. The sample comprised T cells isolated from PBMCs. The chain links TRBV6-6 to TRBJ2-3, with 8 bases identical to TRBD2. In DNA form, the CDR3 reads TGTGCCAGCAGTTCGAGCGGGGGTTTGACAGATACGCAGTATTTT. As protein: CASSSSGGLTDTQYF.